The 20 T cell receptor beta chains presented below share a single source sample, sequenced in a study of OX40 agonist ivuxolimab in advanced cancers. Only in-frame clones appear in the TCRdb table, and some are missing; sequencing was by immunoSEQ multiplex PCR. The profile shows some 70,000 clones, about 83% of them singletons. Sequencing used CD4+ or CD8+ T cells sorted from blood, obtained in a trial of the OX40 agonist ivuxolimab. Receptors originate from an adult with an advanced solid tumor such as melanoma, head and neck, liver or kidney cancer.

The CDR3 nucleotides read TGTGCCAGCAGCTTCAGCGGGAGCACAGATACGCAGTATTTT. The encoded protein is CASSFSGSTDTQYF. The rearrangement joins TRBV11-3 to TRBJ2-3; maybe TRBD2 (6 bases). Per germline, CDR1 SGHNT and CDR2 YENEEA. This CDR3 is built from 14 residues. V lost 3 bases and J 0 bases, leaving 7 bases between the germline ends.

The chain has TRBV18 and TRBJ2-5, with a weak D call TRBD2 (5 bases). Germline CDR1 is KGHSH and CDR2 is LQKENI. The CDR3 has 13 residues. V lost 7 bases, J lost 7 bases, and 16 bases lay in between. The CDR3 DNA reads as TGTGCCAGCTTCACCACCGGACTCGGGACCCAGTACTTC. Amino acids: CASFTTGLGTQYF.

This chain connects TRBV5-1 to TRBJ2-2, with unresolved D. The V end lost 2 bases, the J end lost 0 bases, and 5 bases lay between the germline ends. Germline CDR1 SGHRS, CDR2 YFSETQ. The length of the CDR3 is 14 residues. Here the CDR3 DNA reads TGCGCCAGCAGCTTTAATGCGAACACCGGGGAGCTGTTTTTT. It encodes CASSFNANTGELFF. Filled out from reference TRBV5-1 and TRBJ2-2, the complete variable domain reads KAGVTQTPRYLIKTRGQQVTLSCSPISGHRSVSWYQQTPGQGLQFLFEYFSETQRNKGNFPGRFSGRQFSNSRSEMNVSTLELGDSALYLCASSFNANTGELFFGEGSRLTVL.

The CDR3 region has the DNA TGCGCCAGCAGCCAAGGAGGTACCCGCGGCTACACCTTC. Translation gives CASSQGGTRGYTF. The chain recombines TRBV4-3 with TRBJ1-2; the D is unclear. Germline lookup yields CDR1 LGHNA and CDR2 YSLEER. The CDR3 has 13 amino acids. Between the trimmed V and J ends, which lost 1 base and 8 bases, there was a span of 11 bases.

The rearrangement joins TRBV6-1 to TRBJ2-5, with 9 nucleotides matching TRBD2. Germline V lookup: CDR1 MNHNS, CDR2 SASEGT. The CDR3 sequence is 15 residues long. Germline trimming cut 3 bases from V and 0 bases from J; bases unmatched to any gene: 2. Here the CDR3 reads CASSDERGDQETQYF. The CDR3 DNA is TGTGCCAGCAGTGATGAGCGGGGGGACCAAGAGACCCAGTACTTC.

The rearrangement uses TRBV11-2 and TRBJ2-7; D possibly corresponds to TRBD1 (5 bases). This CDR3 is built from 14 residues. V was clipped by 8 bases and J by 4 bases, with 18 bases between them. The germline CDR1 and CDR2 sequences are SGHAT and FQNNGV. The CDR3 DNA reads as TGTGCCAGCGGAAGACAGCCTGAGTGGTACGAGCAGTACTTC. As protein: CASGRQPEWYEQYF.

The genes are TRBV11-1 and TRBJ2-3; TRBD1 matches 8 bases. This CDR3 has 17 residues. Trimming removed 5 bases from V and 0 bases from J; junction bases left unmatched: 10. Germline CDR1 and CDR2: SGHAT and FQDESV (reference sequence). CDR3 sequence reads: CASSTKRDRLSTDTQYF. Here the CDR3 DNA reads TGTGCCAGCAGCACAAAACGGGACAGGCTAAGCACAGATACGCAGTATTTT.

The rearrangement links TRBV29-1 to TRBJ1-2; the match to TRBD1 covers 9 bases. CDR3 length: 13 residues. With 4 bases clipped from V and 6 bases from J, the junction kept 6 bases outside the gene matches. Germline V gene lookup returns CDR1 SQVTM and CDR2 ANQGSEA. CDR3 nucleotides: TGCAGCGTTGGCACAGGGGGCTCAAATGGCTACACCTTC. Amino acid sequence: CSVGTGGSNGYTF.

V gene TRBV6-4 combines with J gene TRBJ1-5; a possible D gene is TRBD1 (5 bases). The germline V gene encodes CDR1 MRHNA and CDR2 SNTAGT. V shed 3 bases and J shed 6 bases, with 21 bases lying between them. CDR3 length equals 17 residues. The CDR3 sequence: CASSEYRGRALCQPQHF. The DNA for the CDR3 is TGTGCCAGCAGTGAATACCGGGGCAGGGCTCTGTGTCAGCCCCAGCATTTT.

A few counts support this clone. The CDR3 loop is CASSPGSITDTQYF. DNA for the CDR3: TGTGCCAGCTCACCGGGTAGTATCACAGATACGCAGTATTTT. The chain has TRBV18 and TRBJ2-3, with unresolved D. The V and J ends lost 3 bases and 2 bases respectively, with 9 bases between them. This CDR3 is built from 14 residues. Germline lookup yields CDR1 KGHSH and CDR2 LQKENI.

The chain carries TRBV7-6 and TRBJ2-5, with D unresolved. From germline, CDR1 is SGHVS and CDR2 FNYEAQ. The V and J ends lost 1 base and 0 bases respectively, with 0 bases between them. The CDR3 is 12 residues long. CDR3 region: CASSLDQETQYF. In DNA, the CDR3 is TGTGCCAGCAGCTTAGACCAAGAGACCCAGTACTTC.

This rearrangement joins TRBV5-1 to TRBJ2-3, with TRBD1 matching 12 bases. The CDR3 is made up of 15 amino acids. V trimming: 4 bases; J trimming: 4 bases; junction bases outside the gene matches: 4. The germline V gene has CDR1 SGHRS and CDR2 YFSETQ. DNA for the CDR3: TGCGCCAGCAGCACCGGGACAGGGGGCGCAGATACGCAGTATTTT. This codes for CASSTGTGGADTQYF.

V gene TRBV5-1 combines with J gene TRBJ1-2, with D maybe TRBD1 (6 bases). Trimming cost V 3 bases and J 5 bases, with 23 bases left between them. The CDR3 spans 17 residues. In germline, CDR1 is SGHRS, CDR2 YFSETQ. The CDR3 nucleotides are TGCGCCAGCAGCTCCCCCCCCGGGACACCGATTGATTATGGCTACACCTTC. This codes for CASSSPPGTPIDYGYTF.

The chain employs TRBV5-1 and TRBJ1-1; tentatively, D is TRBD1 (5 bases). CDR1 SGHRS and CDR2 YFSETQ come from the germline V gene. V lost 0 bases to trimming and J lost 1 base, with 7 bases between them. The CDR3 length is 14 residues. The CDR3: CASSLGQSNTEAFF. CDR3 coding DNA: TGCGCCAGCAGCTTGGGACAGTCGAACACTGAAGCTTTCTTT.

This clone was seen only a few times. The CDR3 spells CASSQDLTGVTGNTIYF. CDR3 DNA sequence: TGCGCCAGCAGCCAAGACCTCACAGGGGTTACTGGAAACACCATATATTTT. The chain joins TRBV4-1 to TRBJ1-3; 7 positions match TRBD1. CDR1 and CDR2 (germline): MGHRA, YSYEKL. V shed 0 bases, J shed 2 bases, and the junction held 7 bases outside the gene matches. The CDR3 covers 17 residues.

The rearrangement uses TRBV6-1 and TRBJ2-1; 11 bases are shared with TRBD2. The CDR3 is 17 residues long. The V and J ends lost 2 bases and 4 bases, in that order; junction bases with no gene match: 7. The V gene's germline CDR1 is MNHNS and CDR2 SASEGT. The CDR3 reads CASSEMVSGGGYNEQFF. The CDR3 DNA sequence: TGTGCCAGCAGTGAAATGGTTAGCGGGGGGGGTTACAATGAGCAGTTCTTC.

This rearrangement joins TRBV10-3 to TRBJ2-3; no reliable D call. Trimming removed 6 bases from V and 5 bases from J, with 12 bases in between. In germline, CDR1 is ENHRY, CDR2 SYGVKD. This CDR3 comprises 13 residues. The CDR3 loop is CAISRAALDTQYF. Written as DNA, the CDR3 is TGTGCCATCAGCCGGGCAGCCTTAGATACGCAGTATTTT.

The J gene is TRBJ1-5, the V gene TRBV7-9; D possibly corresponds to TRBD1 (5 bases). The CDR3 covers 12 residues. V lost 1 base to trimming and J lost 11 bases, with 9 bases between them. Germline CDR1 reads SEHNR; CDR2 reads FQNEAQ (reference sequence). The chain's CDR3 is CASSLGDQAQHF. CDR3 sequence (DNA): TGTGCCAGCAGCTTAGGGGACCAGGCCCAGCATTTT.

This chain uses TRBV6-1 with TRBJ1-5; 7 nucleotides agree with TRBD1. Germline CDR1 is MNHNS and CDR2 is SASEGT. The CDR3 length is 14 residues. Trimming at V came to 4 bases and at J to 7 bases, leaving 7 bases not matched to a gene. The CDR3 nucleotides read TGTGCCAGCAGTGGACAGGGAAGGAGCCAGCCCCAGCATTTT. Translating gives CASSGQGRSQPQHF.

The chain employs TRBV19 and TRBJ2-1; 9 nucleotides agree with TRBD1. CDR1 is LNHDA and CDR2 is SQIVND in the germline V gene (reference sequence). V shed 6 bases, J shed 6 bases, and the junction held 9 bases outside the gene matches. This CDR3 comprises 15 residues. This chain's CDR3 is CASRTRTGERNEQFF. CDR3 DNA sequence: TGTGCCAGTAGGACTAGGACAGGGGAGCGCAATGAGCAGTTCTTC. The complete variable domain, with remaining parts taken from reference TRBV19 and TRBJ2-1, reads DGGITQSPKYLFRKEGQNVTLSCEQNLNHDAMYWYRQDPGQGLRLIYYSQIVNDFQKGDIAEGYSVSREKKESFPLTVTSAQKNPTAFYLCASRTRTGERNEQFFGPGTRLTVL.